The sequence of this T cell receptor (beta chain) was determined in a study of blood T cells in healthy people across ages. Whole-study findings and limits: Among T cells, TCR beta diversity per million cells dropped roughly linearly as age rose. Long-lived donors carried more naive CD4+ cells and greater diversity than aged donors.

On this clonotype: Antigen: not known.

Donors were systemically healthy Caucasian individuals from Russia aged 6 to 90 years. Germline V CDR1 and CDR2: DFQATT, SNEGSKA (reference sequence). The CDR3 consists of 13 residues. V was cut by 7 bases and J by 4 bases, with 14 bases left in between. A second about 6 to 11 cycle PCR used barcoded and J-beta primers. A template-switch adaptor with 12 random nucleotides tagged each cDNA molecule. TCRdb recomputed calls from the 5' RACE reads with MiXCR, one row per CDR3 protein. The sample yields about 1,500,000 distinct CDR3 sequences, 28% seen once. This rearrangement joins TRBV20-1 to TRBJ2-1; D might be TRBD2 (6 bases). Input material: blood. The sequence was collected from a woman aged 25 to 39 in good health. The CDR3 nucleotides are TGCAGTGGGCTGGAGGGGCCATACAATGAGCAGTTCTTC. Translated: CSGLEGPYNEQFF.